These 9 T cell receptor beta chains came from one sample sequenced in a study of vaccination effects on CD4 cells after COVID-19. Generated by immunoSEQ multiplex PCR, the TCRdb table keeps only in-frame clones and is missing some. The repertoire holds roughly 55,000 clones, with around 80% as singletons. Ahead of sequencing, the ViraFEST assay grew antigen-specific CD4+ T cells using viral peptide pools. At the end of roughly ten days of culture, CD4+ T cells were isolated. Every participant took two doses of the BNT162b2 or mRNA-1273 vaccine. These receptors have no known antigen. The sample in question was CD4+ T cells from PBMCs cultured with HCoV-OC43 spike peptides, obtained after COVID-19 vaccination. The subset here: HCoV-OC43 spike overlapping peptide pool stimulation. These receptors were taken from a human donor who received a COVID-19 vaccine.

V usage is TRBV7-3 and J usage is TRBJ2-2, with a weak D call TRBD2 (6 bases). Trimming cost V 6 bases and J 4 bases, with 15 bases left between them. Looked up from germline, CDR1 is SGHTA and CDR2 is FQGTGA. The length of the CDR3 is 15 residues. CDR3 amino acids: CASRDHPGLTGELFF. In nucleotides, the CDR3 is TGTGCCAGCAGGGATCACCCGGGACTCACCGGGGAGCTGTTTTTT.

In its sample, this clone was seen once. The gene calls are TRBV24-1 and TRBJ2-1; possibly TRBD1 for D (6 bases). With 5 bases removed from V and 3 bases from J, the gap between germline ends came to 19 bases. CDR1 and CDR2 from the germline V gene are KGHDR and SFDVKD. This CDR3 comprises 17 residues. The CDR3 loop reads CATSGSGWTDGYNEQFF. CDR3 sequence (DNA): TGTGCCACCAGTGGGTCCGGGTGGACAGACGGCTACAATGAGCAGTTCTTC.

The chain uses TRBV2 and TRBJ2-3, with D possibly TRBD1 on 5 matching bases. The CDR3 length is 13 residues. Trimming shortened V by 6 bases and J by 1 base, and 8 bases separated the two germline ends. Germline V CDR1 and CDR2: SNHLY, FYNNEI. The CDR3 DNA is TGTGCCAGCAGCCCCAGGGGCACAGATACGCAGTATTTT. It translates to CASSPRGTDTQYF.

V is TRBV7-8 and J is TRBJ1-5, with D uncertain. Germline V CDR1 and CDR2: SGHVS, FQNEAQ. This CDR3 is 17 amino acids long. V was shortened by 0 bases and J by 3 bases, with 15 bases between the two germline ends. CDR3 protein: CASSLAYDSVINQPQHF. CDR3 sequence (DNA): TGTGCCAGCAGCTTAGCGTATGATTCGGTAATCAATCAGCCCCAGCATTTT.

The gene calls are TRBV15 and TRBJ1-2, with a tentative D call TRBD1 (6 bases). With 1 base removed from V and 13 bases from J, the gap between germline ends came to 13 bases. This CDR3 is 12 amino acids long. Germline V CDR1 and CDR2: LNHNV, YYDKDF (reference sequence). CDR3 protein: CATSRGQGWSTF. The CDR3 DNA is TGTGCCACCAGCAGAGGCCAGGGGTGGAGCACCTTC.

This clone was seen only a few times. This chain connects TRBV9 to TRBJ2-3, with no clear D. Germline V gene data show CDR1 as SGDLS and CDR2 as YYNGEE. The CDR3 length is 16 residues. V gave up 0 bases and J gave up 2 bases, with 13 bases separating them. DNA for the CDR3: TGTGCCAGCAGCGTAGGGTCTAACGATATCACAGATACGCAGTATTTT. Encoded protein: CASSVGSNDITDTQYF.

The rearrangement links TRBV10-3 to TRBJ1-1; 9 bases match TRBD1. V lost 11 bases to trimming and J lost 7 bases; unmatched junction nucleotides: 14. Germline V gene data show CDR1 as ENHRY and CDR2 as SYGVKD. CDR3 length equals 14 residues. CDR3 in amino acids: CASKRGTGINEAFF. The CDR3 DNA sequence: TGTGCCTCCAAACGCGGGACAGGGATTAATGAAGCTTTCTTT.

The chain links TRBV10-1 to TRBJ2-3; perhaps TRBD2 as D (6 bases). Germline V CDR1 and CDR2: WNHNN, SYGVQD (reference sequence). The germline V and J ends were trimmed by 6 bases and 1 base, with 8 bases remaining between them. The CDR3 is 13 amino acids. CDR3 bases: TGCGCCAGCAGGGCTAGCGGCACAGATACGCAGTATTTT. This translates into CASRASGTDTQYF.

J is TRBJ1-2 and V is TRBV10-1, with D maybe TRBD1 (5 bases). This CDR3 contains 15 residues. Germline CDR1 reads WNHNN; CDR2 reads SYGVQD (reference sequence). Trimming left V 0 bases short and J 3 bases short, with 11 bases between. The CDR3, as DNA: TGCGCCAGCAGTGAGTCTGGCAGGGAGGACTATGGCTACACCTTC. This encodes CASSESGREDYGYTF.